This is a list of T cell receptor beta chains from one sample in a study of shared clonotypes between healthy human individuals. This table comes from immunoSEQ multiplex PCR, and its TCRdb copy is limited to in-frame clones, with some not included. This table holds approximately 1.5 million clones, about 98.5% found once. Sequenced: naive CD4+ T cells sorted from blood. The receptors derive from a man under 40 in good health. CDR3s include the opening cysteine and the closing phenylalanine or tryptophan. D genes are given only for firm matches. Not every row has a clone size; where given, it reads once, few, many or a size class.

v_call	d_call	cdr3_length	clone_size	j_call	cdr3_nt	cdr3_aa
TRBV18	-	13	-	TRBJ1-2	TGTGCCAGCTCACCGCGAACTACGGAAGGCTACACCTTC	CASSPRTTEGYTF
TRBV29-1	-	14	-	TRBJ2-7	TGCAGCGTTGAAAACCGGACCCTAGGGCGCGAGCAGTACTTC	CSVENRTLGREQYF
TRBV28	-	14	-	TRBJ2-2	TGTGCCAGCAGTTTAGGCGTCAGAACCGGGGAGCTGTTTTTT	CASSLGVRTGELFF
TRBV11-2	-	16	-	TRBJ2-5	TGTGCCAGCAGCTTAGATCTCTTGCGGGTGCAAGAGACCCAGTACTTC	CASSLDLLRVQETQYF
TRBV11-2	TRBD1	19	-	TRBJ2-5	TGTGCCAGCAGCTTCGGGACAGGTCCGCGACGAAGGTACCAAGAGACCCAGTACTTC	CASSFGTGPRRRYQETQYF
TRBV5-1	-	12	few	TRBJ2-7	TGCGCCAGCAGCTCCGGGGGCTACGAGCAGTACTTC	CASSSGGYEQYF
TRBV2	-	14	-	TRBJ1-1	TGTGCCAGCAGTGATAACAGGGAGAGCACTGAAGCTTTCTTT	CASSDNRESTEAFF
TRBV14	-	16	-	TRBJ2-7	TGTGCCAGCAGCCAAGGACCGGGACGTTGGGTCTACGAGCAGTACTTC	CASSQGPGRWVYEQYF
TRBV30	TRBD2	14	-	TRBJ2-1	TGTGCCTGGAGTGTACTAGCGTCATACAATGAGCAGTTCTTC	CAWSVLASYNEQFF
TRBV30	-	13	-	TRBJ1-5	TGTGCCTGGAGTGGGGGGGGTAATCAGCCCCAGCATTTT	CAWSGGGNQPQHF
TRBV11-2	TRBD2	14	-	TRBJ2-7	TGTGCCAGCAGTTCCCCGGGGGTAGCGGGATTACAGTACTTC	CASSSPGVAGLQYF
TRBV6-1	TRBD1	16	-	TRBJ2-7	TGTGCCAGCAGTGAAAGGGGCAGGGGGTATCGCTACGAGCAGTACTTC	CASSERGRGYRYEQYF